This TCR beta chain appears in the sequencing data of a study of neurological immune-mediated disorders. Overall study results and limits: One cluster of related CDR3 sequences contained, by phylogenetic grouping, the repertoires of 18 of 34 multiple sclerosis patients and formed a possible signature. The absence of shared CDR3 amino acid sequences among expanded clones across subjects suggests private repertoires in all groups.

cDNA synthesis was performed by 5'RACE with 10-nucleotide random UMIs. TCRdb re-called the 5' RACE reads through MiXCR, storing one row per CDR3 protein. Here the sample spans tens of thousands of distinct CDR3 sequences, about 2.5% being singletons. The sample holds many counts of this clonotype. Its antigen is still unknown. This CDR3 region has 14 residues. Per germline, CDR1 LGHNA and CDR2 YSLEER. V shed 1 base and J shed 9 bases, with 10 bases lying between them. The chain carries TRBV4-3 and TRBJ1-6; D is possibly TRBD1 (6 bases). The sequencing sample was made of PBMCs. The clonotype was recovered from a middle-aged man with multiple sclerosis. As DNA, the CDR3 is TGCGCCAGCAGCCAAGTGGGGGGGCCTTCACCCCTCCACTTT. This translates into CASSQVGGPSPLHF.